The following is a T cell receptor (beta chain) sequence with its context. No antigen is known for it. The sample comes from a study of cytomegalovirus exposure and HLA in healthy donors. Germline V gives CDR1 MNHEY, CDR2 SVGAGI. Trimming pared 0 bases from V and 5 bases from J, leaving 7 bases between. The CDR3 sequence is 13 residues long. Findings of the study overall: A later analysis revealed that TCR association rates differed between HLA loci, peaking at DRB1 and bottoming out at HLA-C. Highly shared sequence variants in one cluster were likely a sequencing artifact.

A multiplex PCR was run with 60 Vbeta primers and 13 Jbeta primers. TCRdb keeps only in-frame clones here, not all; method: immunoSEQ multiplex PCR. This table holds over 150,000 clones, around 75% found once. The rearrangement joins TRBV6-5 to TRBJ2-5; no firm D call. This receptor was identified in a male donor in good health and CMV-seronegative. Material: PBMCs. The CDR3 nucleotides are TGTGCCAGCAGTTACTCCCTCCAGGAGACCCAGTACTTC. This gives the protein CASSYSLQETQYF.